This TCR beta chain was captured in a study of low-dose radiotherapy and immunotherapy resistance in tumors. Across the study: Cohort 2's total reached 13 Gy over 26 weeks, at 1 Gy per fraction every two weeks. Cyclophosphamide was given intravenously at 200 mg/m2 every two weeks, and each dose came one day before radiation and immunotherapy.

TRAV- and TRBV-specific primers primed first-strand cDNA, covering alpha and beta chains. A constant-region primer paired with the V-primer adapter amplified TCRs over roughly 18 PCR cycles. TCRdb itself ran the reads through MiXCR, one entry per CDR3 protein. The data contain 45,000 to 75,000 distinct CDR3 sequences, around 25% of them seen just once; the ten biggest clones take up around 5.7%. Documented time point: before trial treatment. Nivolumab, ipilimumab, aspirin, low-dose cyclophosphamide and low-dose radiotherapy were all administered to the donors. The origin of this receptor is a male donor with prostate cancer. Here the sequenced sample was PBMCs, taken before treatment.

CDR3 bases: TGTGCCAGCACCGGGACAGGGGTTAACACCGGGGAGCTGTTTTTT. As protein: CASTGTGVNTGELFF. The chain joins TRBV2 to TRBJ2-2; 10 bases align to TRBD1. V lost 7 bases to trimming and J lost 2 bases; unmatched junction nucleotides: 4. The CDR3 extends over 15 amino acids. In germline, CDR1 is SNHLY, CDR2 FYNNEI.